The clone carrying this T cell receptor (beta chain) was seen repeatedly, ten times or more. Its target is unknown. This record belongs to a study of response to subunit inactivated influenza vaccine. TCRdb fed the RT-PCR reads into MiXCR, producing one record per CDR3 protein. This table holds 650,000 to 850,000 distinct CDR3 sequences, 14% found once. Study-level points and caveats: Each seasonal influenza vaccination, the authors suggested, recruits few new T cells.

The sequence was obtained from a man in his forties or fifties who received an inactivated influenza vaccine. The sequencing used PBMCs from blood, collected 14 to 15 days before vaccination.

The CDR3 bases are TGTGCCAGCAGCTCCGTGGGTGGTGGCTACACCTTC. Amino acids: CASSSVGGGYTF. The rearrangement links TRBV11-2 to TRBJ1-2; no reliable D call. The V end lost 4 bases, the J end lost 7 bases, and 10 bases lay between the germline ends. This CDR3 has 12 residues. CDR1 is SGHAT, CDR2 FQNNGV, per germline.